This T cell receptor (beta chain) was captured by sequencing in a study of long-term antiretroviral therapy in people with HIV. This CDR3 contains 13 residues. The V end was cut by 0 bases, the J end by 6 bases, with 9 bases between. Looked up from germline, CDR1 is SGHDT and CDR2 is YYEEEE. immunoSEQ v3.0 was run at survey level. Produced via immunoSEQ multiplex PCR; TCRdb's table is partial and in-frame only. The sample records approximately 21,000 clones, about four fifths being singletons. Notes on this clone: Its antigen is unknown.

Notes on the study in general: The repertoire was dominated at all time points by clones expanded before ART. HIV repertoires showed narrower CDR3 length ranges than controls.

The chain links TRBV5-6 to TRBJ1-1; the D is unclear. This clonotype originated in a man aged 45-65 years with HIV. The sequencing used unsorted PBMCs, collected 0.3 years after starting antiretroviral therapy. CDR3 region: CASSLVSTAEAFF. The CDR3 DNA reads TGTGCCAGCAGCTTGGTCAGTACGGCTGAAGCTTTCTTT.